What follows are 20 T cell receptor beta chains derived from one specimen sequenced in a study of tumour-infiltrating T cells in Burkitt lymphoma. Clones were read by immunoSEQ multiplex PCR, and TCRdb kept only the in-frame ones, dropping some. The repertoire holds 45,000 to 60,000 clones, approximately 31% seen once, with 2.9% in the top ten. Sequencing input: tumor tissue. The receptors were gathered from a human donor with Burkitt lymphoma.

In this sample, this clone turned up once. The J gene is TRBJ2-7, the V gene TRBV11-2; TRBD1 might be the D (7 bases). The CDR3 spans 13 residues. Germline V gives CDR1 SGHAT, CDR2 FQNNGV. V lost 3 bases to trimming and J lost 5 bases, with 11 bases between them. The CDR3, as DNA: TGTGCCAGCAGCTTGGGACAGCGGGACGAGCAGTACTTC. Amino acids: CASSLGQRDEQYF.

The V and J genes are TRBV5-1 and TRBJ1-5; D unresolved. CDR1 and CDR2 from the germline V gene are SGHRS and YFSETQ. V was cut by 3 bases and J by 4 bases, with 8 bases left in between. This CDR3 spans 13 amino acids. The CDR3 is CASSWDGNQPQHF. As DNA, the CDR3 is TGCGCCAGCAGCTGGGATGGGAATCAGCCCCAGCATTTT.

V usage is TRBV7-2 and J usage is TRBJ2-5; 7 nucleotides align to TRBD2. V lost 5 bases and J lost 1; bases outside the gene matches: 7. The germline gives CDR1 SGHTA, CDR2 FQGNSA. The CDR3 loop spans 15 amino acids. The CDR3 loop is CASSRRQRGQETQYF. The CDR3 DNA sequence: TGTGCCAGCAGCCGACGACAGCGGGGCCAAGAGACCCAGTACTTC.

The chain combines TRBV4-1 with TRBJ2-5, with 13 bases that match TRBD2. This CDR3 region has 17 residues. Losses at the gene ends were 3 bases for V and 7 bases for J; bases not matched to a gene: 11. Germline V lookup: CDR1 MGHRA, CDR2 YSYEKL. The CDR3 bases are TGCGCCAGCAGCCAGGGTTGGACTAGCGGGGGAGAGGTGACCCAGTACTTC. This translates into CASSQGWTSGGEVTQYF.

V and J are TRBV6-5 and TRBJ2-7, with TRBD1 matching 7 bases. Germline trimming cut 6 bases from V and 3 bases from J; bases unmatched to any gene: 11. Germline V gene lookup returns CDR1 MNHEY and CDR2 SVGAGI. The CDR3 runs 15 residues. The CDR3 sequence is CASSPPGQRDYEQYF. CDR3 DNA sequence: TGTGCCAGCAGCCCACCGGGACAGCGAGACTACGAGCAGTACTTC.

This clone was found a few times. V usage is TRBV4-1 and J usage is TRBJ1-2, with a tentative D call TRBD1 (6 bases). The CDR3 runs 14 residues. CDR1 and CDR2 (germline): MGHRA, YSYEKL. V gave up 3 bases and J gave up 14 bases, with 22 bases separating them. This CDR3 reads CASSHRNVGTSRTF. The CDR3 bases are TGCGCCAGCAGCCATCGAAACGTAGGGACATCAAGGACCTTC.

This chain joins TRBV27 and TRBJ1-2; D ambiguous. Germline V gene data show CDR1 as MNHEY and CDR2 as SMNVEV (reference sequence). Trimming removed 5 bases from V and 9 bases from J, with 16 bases in between. This CDR3 is built from 13 residues. In DNA form, the CDR3 reads TGTGCCAGCAGTCCCGATTGGGAAGACAGCTACACCTTC. Amino acid sequence: CASSPDWEDSYTF.

This clone occurred a few times. The rearrangement joins TRBV5-6 to TRBJ1-1; D is unclear. From germline, CDR1 is SGHDT and CDR2 YYEEEE. Trimming took off 2 bases at V and 3 bases at J, with 8 bases between the two ends. This CDR3 comprises 13 residues. CDR3 DNA sequence: TGTGCCAGCAGCTTTGATAGGGACACTGAAGCTTTCTTT. This codes for CASSFDRDTEAFF.

This CDR3 reads CASSQGGSLGAPLHF. In nucleotides, the CDR3 is TGCGCCAGCAGCCAAGGGGGCAGTTTGGGTGCACCCCTCCACTTT. V is TRBV4-1 and J is TRBJ1-6; TRBD1 might be the D (5 bases). V lost 1 base and J 11 bases, leaving 15 bases between the germline ends. CDR3 length: 15 residues. Germline V gene data show CDR1 as MGHRA and CDR2 as YSYEKL.

The chain joins TRBV5-1 to TRBJ1-5, with TRBD1 matching 7 bases. Trimming at V came to 5 bases and at J to 6 bases, leaving 11 bases not matched to a gene. The CDR3 has 15 amino acids. Germline lookup yields CDR1 SGHRS and CDR2 YFSETQ. The CDR3 reads CASRPTGDGVQPQHF. The CDR3 DNA reads as TGCGCCAGCAGACCAACAGGGGATGGAGTTCAGCCCCAGCATTTT.

The genes are TRBV18 and TRBJ1-6, with a possible D match to TRBD1 (6 bases). With 2 bases removed from V and 7 bases from J, the gap between germline ends came to 9 bases. CDR1 and CDR2 (germline): KGHSH, LQKENI. The CDR3 runs 14 residues. CDR3 residues: CASSPGQRNSPLHF. CDR3 coding DNA: TGTGCCAGCTCACCAGGACAGAGAAATTCACCCCTCCACTTT. Drawing the rest from reference TRBV18 and TRBJ1-6, the complete variable domain is NAGVMQNPRHLVRRRGQEARLRCSPMKGHSHVYWYRQLPEEGLKFMVYLQKENIIDESGMPKERFSAEFPKEGPSILRIQQVVRGDSAAYFCASSPGQRNSPLHFGNGTRLTVT.

J is TRBJ1-5 and V is TRBV15; D ambiguous. Per germline, CDR1 LNHNV and CDR2 YYDKDF (reference sequence). The CDR3 covers 14 residues. V lost 1 base and J 7 bases, leaving 11 bases between the germline ends. CDR3 bases: TGTGCCACCAGCAGAGGCAGCGGAGGACAGCCCCAGCATTTT. It specifies CATSRGSGGQPQHF.

V usage is TRBV15 and J usage is TRBJ2-2; D tentatively reads TRBD1 or TRBD2 (6 bases each). Germline loops: CDR1 LNHNV, CDR2 YYDKDF (reference sequence). This CDR3 spans 16 amino acids. Trimming removed 5 bases from V and 0 bases from J, with 13 bases in between. DNA for the CDR3: TGTGCCACCAGCGGCTTCGGGGGCCCGAACACCGGGGAGCTGTTTTTT. Translating it yields CATSGFGGPNTGELFF. The full variable domain, with the rest looked up from reference TRBV15 and TRBJ2-2, is DAMVIQNPRYQVTQFGKPVTLSCSQTLNHNVMYWYQQKSSQAPKLLFHYYDKDFNNEADTPDNFQSRRPNTSFCFLDIRSPGLGDTAMYLCATSGFGGPNTGELFFGEGSRLTVL.

V and J are TRBV28 and TRBJ2-1, with 10 positions matching TRBD2. J lost 0 bases, V lost 10 bases, and 9 bases had no gene match. In germline, CDR1 is MDHEN, CDR2 SYDVKM. The CDR3 contains 16 residues. For the CDR3, the DNA is TGTGCCACCGTCGTAGCGGGGGGAGTCTCCTACAATGAGCAGTTCTTC. This sequence encodes CATVVAGGVSYNEQFF.

The V gene is TRBV7-9, the J gene TRBJ1-2, with a weak D call TRBD1 (5 bases). This CDR3 comprises 13 residues. The germline V gene encodes CDR1 SEHNR and CDR2 FQNEAQ (reference sequence). V was cut by 3 bases and J by 6 bases, with 11 bases left in between. The CDR3 DNA sequence: TGTGCCAGCAGCTTCGGAGGGGAGGATGGCTACACCTTC. It translates to CASSFGGEDGYTF.

The chain has TRBV5-5 and TRBJ2-3, with TRBD2 matching over 12 bases. CDR3 length equals 16 residues. Germline CDR1 is SGHKS and CDR2 is YYEKEE (reference sequence). V trimming: 4 bases; J trimming: 2 bases; junction bases outside the gene matches: 5. DNA for the CDR3: TGTGCCAGCAGCGCGGGACTAGCGGGCATCACAGATACGCAGTATTTT. It yields the protein CASSAGLAGITDTQYF.

CDR3 sequence reads: CASSGEGLVTPQHF. CDR3 nucleotides: TGTGCCAGCAGTGGGGAAGGGCTCGTGACGCCCCAGCATTTT. The V call is TRBV2, the J call TRBJ1-5; D call uncertain. The CDR3 totals 14 residues. Germline V gives CDR1 SNHLY, CDR2 FYNNEI. Trimming removed 4 bases at V and 9 bases at J, with 16 bases between.

The V gene is TRBV7-2, the J gene TRBJ1-4; D is possibly TRBD1 (5 bases). The germline gives CDR1 SGHTA, CDR2 FQGNSA. There are 15 residues in the CDR3. V dropped 2 bases and J dropped 7 bases, with 14 bases sitting between them. The CDR3 nucleotides are TGTGCCAGCAGCTTAACAACAGTGAGGGGTGAAAAACTGTTTTTT. Protein sequence: CASSLTTVRGEKLFF.

This clone was seen a few times. This sequence joins TRBV29-1 and TRBJ1-4; D ambiguous. The CDR3 spans 12 residues. V was cut by 7 bases and J by 10 bases, with 16 bases left in between. From germline, CDR1 is SQVTM and CDR2 ANQGSEA. The CDR3 DNA follows: TGCAGCGCTAATGACGCCACGGGAAAACTGTTTTTT. This sequence encodes CSANDATGKLFF.

This chain joins TRBV5-1 and TRBJ2-2; maybe TRBD1 (6 bases). V gave up 10 bases and J gave up 3 bases, with 16 bases separating them. The CDR3 loop spans 14 amino acids. From germline, CDR1 is SGHRS and CDR2 YFSETQ. CDR3 protein: CASRWGQDTGELFF. The DNA for the CDR3 is TGCGCCTCCCGTTGGGGGCAGGACACCGGGGAGCTGTTTTTT.